These 15 T cell receptor beta chains originate from one sample sequenced in a study of response to subunit inactivated influenza vaccine. TCRdb used MiXCR to reprocess the RT-PCR reads, holding one entry per CDR3 protein. The table records 800,000 to 1,000,000 distinct CDR3 sequences, around 21% of them present only once. Sequenced material: PBMCs from blood, taken 5 to 6 days after vaccination. Source of these receptors: a man aged 50 or older who received an inactivated influenza vaccine.

The gene calls are TRBV29-1 and TRBJ1-1; 9 bases line up with TRBD1. V lost 8 bases, J lost 3 bases, and 10 bases stayed unmatched. Germline V gene sequence: CDR1 SQVTM, CDR2 ANQGSEA. This CDR3 spans 14 amino acids. The CDR3 region is CSTGQGGRDTEAFF. The CDR3 DNA sequence: TGCAGCACGGGACAGGGAGGTCGGGACACTGAAGCTTTCTTT.

This clonotype was seen more than once but under ten times. The genes are TRBV5-1 and TRBJ2-7; D is undetermined. CDR1 SGHRS and CDR2 YFSETQ come from the germline V gene. The ends were cut back, 4 bases at V and 1 base at J, with 12 bases in the middle. The CDR3 sequence is 14 residues long. In DNA, the CDR3 is TGCGCCAGCAGCCGAGACTCCCTTTCCTACGAGCAGTACTTC. It is translated as CASSRDSLSYEQYF.

The chain employs TRBV5-6 and TRBJ2-1; TRBD1 matches at 9 bases. In germline, CDR1 is SGHDT, CDR2 YYEEEE. V shed 1 base, J shed 5 bases, and the junction held 13 bases outside the gene matches. The length of the CDR3 is 18 residues. In DNA form, the CDR3 reads TGTGCCAGCAGCTTGTTAGGATTTTCTGGGACAGGGAACAATGAGCAGTTCTTC. Residues: CASSLLGFSGTGNNEQFF.

The CDR3 nucleotides read TGTGCCAGCAGCCAGGGACTAGCGGGAGGGTCCGGGGAGCTGTTTTTT. Translating gives CASSQGLAGGSGELFF. The chain joins TRBV7-2 to TRBJ2-2, with 16 bases that match TRBD2. V dropped 5 bases and J dropped 6; count of bases not matched to a gene: 3. Per germline, CDR1 SGHTA and CDR2 FQGNSA. The CDR3 totals 16 residues.

This rearrangement joins TRBV29-1 to TRBJ2-2; D unresolved. This CDR3 comprises 13 residues. The germline V gene has CDR1 SQVTM and CDR2 ANQGSEA. Deletions cut 2 bases from V and 2 bases from J, with 6 bases between. The CDR3 bases are TGCAGCGTTGAACAGCAAAACACCGGGGAGCTGTTTTTT. Encoded protein: CSVEQQNTGELFF.

In its sample, this clonotype was seen a few times. The chain recombines TRBV20-1 with TRBJ2-5; 10 positions agree with TRBD1. CDR1 DFQATT and CDR2 SNEGSKA come from the germline V gene (reference sequence). The CDR3 sequence is 15 residues long. With V trimmed by 6 bases and J by 1 base, 8 bases remained unmatched. The CDR3 loop is CSALRQGAVQETQYF. CDR3 bases: TGCAGTGCCTTGAGACAGGGGGCTGTCCAAGAGACCCAGTACTTC.

This clonotype was seen a few times. The chain has TRBV25-1 and TRBJ1-1; D ambiguous. V was shortened by 10 bases and J by 7 bases, with 16 bases between the two germline ends. The CDR3 runs 12 residues. Germline lookup yields CDR1 MGHDK and CDR2 SYGVNS. CDR3 sequence reads: CATMAGFIEAFF. DNA for the CDR3: TGTGCCACCATGGCAGGTTTCATTGAAGCTTTCTTT.

In this sample, this clonotype turned up a few times. This chain connects TRBV11-2 to TRBJ2-1, with 7 bases that match TRBD1. The CDR3 spans 13 residues. Germline V gives CDR1 SGHAT, CDR2 FQNNGV. V was pared by 6 bases and J by 6 bases, with 5 bases of the junction left unmatched. The CDR3, as DNA: TGTGCCAGCAGAAGACAGGGCCTCAATGAGCAGTTCTTC. It translates to CASRRQGLNEQFF.

The count of this clonotype is one. The rearrangement links TRBV3-1 to TRBJ2-3; 12 bases align to TRBD2. The CDR3 extends over 19 amino acids. Germline CDR1 is LGHDT and CDR2 is YNNKEL (reference sequence). Trimming removed 1 base from V and 1 base from J; junction bases left unmatched: 9. The CDR3 sequence: CASSQGFLAGGLGTDTQYF. CDR3 bases: TGTGCCAGCAGCCAAGGTTTCCTAGCGGGGGGGCTGGGCACAGATACGCAGTATTTT.

The chain links TRBV7-2 to TRBJ2-5; no reliable D call. Germline V gene sequence: CDR1 SGHTA, CDR2 FQGNSA. The CDR3 has 13 residues. V lost 1 base, J lost 7 bases, and 10 bases lay in between. DNA for the CDR3: TGTGCCAGCAGCTTAGTGAAGGGATGGACCCAGTACTTC. Amino acids: CASSLVKGWTQYF. Together with reference TRBV7-2 and TRBJ2-5, the CDR3 gives the full variable domain: GAGVSQSPSNKVTEKGKDVELRCDPISGHTALYWYRQSLGQGLEFLIYFQGNSAPDKSGLPSDRFSAERTGGSVSTLTIQRTQQEDSAVYLCASSLVKGWTQYFGPGTRLLVL.

The rearrangement joins TRBV19 to TRBJ2-5; D not resolved. CDR1 is LNHDA, CDR2 SQIVND, per germline (reference sequence). CDR3 length equals 12 residues. Trimming pared 0 bases from V and 4 bases from J, leaving 3 bases between. The CDR3: CASSIEGETQYF. The CDR3 region has the DNA TGTGCCAGTAGTATAGAAGGAGAGACCCAGTACTTC. The variable domain in full, completed from reference TRBV19 and TRBJ2-5, reads DGGITQSPKYLFRKEGQNVTLSCEQNLNHDAMYWYRQDPGQGLRLIYYSQIVNDFQKGDIAEGYSVSREKKESFPLTVTSAQKNPTAFYLCASSIEGETQYFGPGTRLLVL.

In its sample, this clonotype was seen many times. The rearrangement joins TRBV7-6 to TRBJ2-1; D unresolved. V was shortened by 4 bases and J by 6 bases, with 13 bases between the two germline ends. CDR1 SGHVS and CDR2 FNYEAQ come from the germline V gene. The CDR3 sequence is 14 residues long. CDR3 nucleotides: TGTGCCAGCAGCTCCCTCGATAGGAGCAATGAGCAGTTCTTC. Its protein product is CASSSLDRSNEQFF.

A few counts support this clonotype. This chain links TRBV29-1 with TRBJ2-7; 11 bases agree with TRBD1. CDR1 is SQVTM, CDR2 ANQGSEA, per germline. The CDR3 length is 11 residues. CDR3 protein: CSGTGGSEQYF. Here the CDR3 DNA reads TGCAGTGGGACAGGGGGAAGCGAGCAGTACTTC.

The sample holds a few counts of this clonotype. This chain uses TRBV12-3 or TRBV12-4 with TRBJ1-5; maybe TRBD1 (6 bases). The CDR3 totals 15 residues. V shed 5 bases and J shed 2 bases, with 13 bases lying between them. The CDR3, as DNA: TGTGCCAGCAGTAGTCCGGGACACCGCAATCAGCCCCAGCATTTT. The encoded protein is CASSSPGHRNQPQHF.

The sample holds a few counts of this clonotype. The chain couples TRBV7-9 to TRBJ1-2, with TRBD1 identical over 7 bases. Germline V gene lookup returns CDR1 SEHNR and CDR2 FQNEAQ (reference sequence). Trimming took 10 bases from V and 4 from J; bases not matched to a gene: 6. The CDR3 has 12 residues. The CDR3 coding sequence is TGTGCCACCGGTAGGGACAGCTATGGCTACACCTTC. Its protein is CATGRDSYGYTF.